This is a list of T cell receptor beta chains from one sample in a study of cytomegalovirus exposure and HLA in healthy donors. Libraries were prepared by immunoSEQ multiplex PCR; TCRdb keeps only in-frame clonotypes and omits some of them. This table holds 150,000 to 200,000 clones, more than 70% found once. Specimen: PBMCs. These receptors were collected from a male donor in good health and CMV-seronegative. The conserved cysteine and the conserved F or W are not part of the CDR3 here.

V gene: TRBV6-5
J gene: TRBJ1-2
CDR3 protein: ASSYLQGGVYGYT

V gene: TRBV4-1
J gene: TRBJ2-3
CDR3 protein: ASSHRINLAGAGDTQY

V gene: TRBV25-1
J gene: -
CDR3 protein: AGSEDGFSYEQY

V gene: TRBV6-1
J gene: TRBJ1-6
CDR3 protein: ASIPTTGGFSPLH

V gene: TRBV15
J gene: TRBJ2-1
CDR3 protein: ATSPRTSRREGEQF

V gene: TRBV19
J gene: TRBJ2-1
CDR3 protein: ASSIAGTGQSSYNEQF

V gene: TRBV5-6
J gene: TRBJ1-6
CDR3 protein: ASSLVTGVNSPLH

V gene: TRBV28
J gene: TRBJ2-2
CDR3 protein: ASSMPLEREGPRDTGELF

V gene: TRBV2
J gene: TRBJ2-5
CDR3 protein: ASSEGGWETQY

V gene: TRBV28
J gene: TRBJ2-7
CDR3 protein: ASSRTSGLYEQY

V gene: TRBV11-2
J gene: TRBJ1-5
CDR3 protein: ASSQGGTSNQPQH

V gene: TRBV7-9
J gene: TRBJ2-7
CDR3 protein: SSSLLDSQPY

V gene: TRBV5-4
J gene: TRBJ2-7
CDR3 protein: ASSSGLAGVNEQY

V gene: TRBV7-8
J gene: TRBJ2-7
CDR3 protein: ASSSWAVWY

V gene: TRBV6-6
J gene: TRBJ2-7
CDR3 protein: ASSSVAHAASYEQY

V gene: TRBV27
J gene: TRBJ2-5
CDR3 protein: ASSFRRIQETQY

V gene: TRBV5-1
J gene: TRBJ2-5
CDR3 protein: ASSKGTGGYEETQY

V gene: TRBV10-1
J gene: TRBJ2-1
CDR3 protein: ASGKSGSSYNEQF

V gene: TRBV5-4
J gene: TRBJ2-7
CDR3 protein: ASRLKGGGGQY

V gene: TRBV14
J gene: TRBJ2-3
CDR3 protein: ASSQVLAGGTDTQY

V gene: TRBV5-1
J gene: TRBJ2-7
CDR3 protein: ASSSEGQLKPYEQY

V gene: TRBV5-4
J gene: TRBJ1-1
CDR3 protein: ASSLGTDSGTEAF

V gene: TRBV15
J gene: TRBJ2-3
CDR3 protein: ATSGRQGSVQDTQY

V gene: TRBV7-9
J gene: TRBJ1-5
CDR3 protein: ASSPNHQPQH

V gene: TRBV7-3
J gene: TRBJ2-2
CDR3 protein: ASRIAGGDTGELF

V gene: TRBV9
J gene: TRBJ2-6
CDR3 protein: ASSVGLGQGAAGANVLT

V gene: TRBV9
J gene: TRBJ1-1
CDR3 protein: ASSPGGADTEAF

V gene: TRBV20-1
J gene: TRBJ1-2
CDR3 protein: SARRDGYT

V gene: TRBV5-1
J gene: TRBJ1-5
CDR3 protein: ASSLEGFGNQPQH

V gene: TRBV7-9
J gene: TRBJ1-1
CDR3 protein: ASSLAQQGTKAF

V gene: TRBV6-5
J gene: TRBJ2-7
CDR3 protein: ASQGAYEQY

V gene: TRBV2
J gene: TRBJ2-5
CDR3 protein: ASMGTGTGAGGVTQY

V gene: TRBV5-1
J gene: TRBJ2-1
CDR3 protein: ASSFLLGGGGVEQF

V gene: TRBV9
J gene: TRBJ2-1
CDR3 protein: ASAGTSGFYNEQF

V gene: TRBV9
J gene: TRBJ2-7
CDR3 protein: ASSVGLDSYEQY

V gene: TRBV13
J gene: TRBJ2-2
CDR3 protein: ASSLGRVAGKTGELF

V gene: TRBV6-1
J gene: TRBJ1-3
CDR3 protein: ASSPYDRDGNTIY

V gene: TRBV4-1
J gene: TRBJ2-3
CDR3 protein: ASSQGGGTGGPTDTQY

V gene: TRBV7-7
J gene: TRBJ2-7
CDR3 protein: ASSLGQGATYGQY

V gene: TRBV5-6
J gene: TRBJ2-3
CDR3 protein: ASSPEGPFGDTQY

V gene: TRBV7-9
J gene: TRBJ1-3
CDR3 protein: ASSRTNSGNTIY

V gene: TRBV6-5
J gene: TRBJ1-1
CDR3 protein: ASRTGLLMNTEAF

V gene: TRBV9
J gene: TRBJ2-5
CDR3 protein: ASSVLAEETQY

V gene: TRBV5-1
J gene: TRBJ2-3
CDR3 protein: ASSMSGTPSTDTQY

V gene: TRBV6-4
J gene: TRBJ2-6
CDR3 protein: ASSATGSGANVLT

V gene: TRBV27
J gene: TRBJ1-4
CDR3 protein: ASSLQGYNEKLF

V gene: TRBV7-9
J gene: TRBJ2-1
CDR3 protein: ASSPSRGGGLDNEQF

V gene: TRBV7-3
J gene: TRBJ2-7
CDR3 protein: ASSLTGTGIYEQY

V gene: TRBV6-5
J gene: TRBJ2-5
CDR3 protein: ASKDRVGETQY

V gene: TRBV15
J gene: TRBJ1-3
CDR3 protein: ATSRDAGAGNTIY

V gene: TRBV7-7
J gene: TRBJ1-4
CDR3 protein: ASSLTQATNEKLF

V gene: TRBV10-3
J gene: TRBJ2-1
CDR3 protein: AISERRVEDEQF

V gene: TRBV25-1
J gene: TRBJ1-4
CDR3 protein: ASTRGGLATNEKLF

V gene: TRBV7-2
J gene: TRBJ2-1
CDR3 protein: ASSPLTSGKSEQF

V gene: TRBV29-1
J gene: TRBJ2-2
CDR3 protein: SVAGTGPLTGELF

V gene: TRBV7-6
J gene: TRBJ2-2
CDR3 protein: ASSLRGGTTAGELF